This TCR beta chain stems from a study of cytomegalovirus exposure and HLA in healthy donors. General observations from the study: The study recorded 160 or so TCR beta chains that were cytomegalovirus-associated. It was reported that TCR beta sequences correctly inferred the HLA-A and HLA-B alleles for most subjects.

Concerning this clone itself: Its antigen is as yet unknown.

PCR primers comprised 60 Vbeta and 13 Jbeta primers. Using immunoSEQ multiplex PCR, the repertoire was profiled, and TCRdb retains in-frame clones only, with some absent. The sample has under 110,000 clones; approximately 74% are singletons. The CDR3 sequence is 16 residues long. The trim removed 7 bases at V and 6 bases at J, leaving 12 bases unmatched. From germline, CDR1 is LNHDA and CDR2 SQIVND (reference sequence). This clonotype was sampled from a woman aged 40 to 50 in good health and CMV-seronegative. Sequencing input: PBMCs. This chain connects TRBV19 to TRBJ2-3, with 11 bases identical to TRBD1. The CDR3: CASMGYGQGAGDTQYF. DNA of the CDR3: TGTGCCAGTATGGGGTATGGACAGGGGGCAGGGGATACGCAGTATTTT.